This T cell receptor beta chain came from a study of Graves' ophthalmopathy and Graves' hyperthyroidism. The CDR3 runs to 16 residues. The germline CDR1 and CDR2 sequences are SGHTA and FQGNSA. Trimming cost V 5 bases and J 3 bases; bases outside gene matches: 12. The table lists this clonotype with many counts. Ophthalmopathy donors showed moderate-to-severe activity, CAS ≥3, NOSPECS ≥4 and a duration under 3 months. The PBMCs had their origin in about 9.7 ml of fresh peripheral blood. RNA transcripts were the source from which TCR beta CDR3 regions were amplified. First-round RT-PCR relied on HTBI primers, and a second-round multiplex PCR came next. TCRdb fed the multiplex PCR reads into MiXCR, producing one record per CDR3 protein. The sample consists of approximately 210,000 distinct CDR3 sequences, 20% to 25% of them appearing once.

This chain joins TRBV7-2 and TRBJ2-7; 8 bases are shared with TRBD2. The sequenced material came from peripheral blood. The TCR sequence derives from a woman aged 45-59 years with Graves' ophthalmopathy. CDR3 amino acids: CASSRRVAGLSYEQYF. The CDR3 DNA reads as TGTGCCAGCAGCCGCAGGGTAGCGGGACTGAGCTACGAGCAGTACTTC.